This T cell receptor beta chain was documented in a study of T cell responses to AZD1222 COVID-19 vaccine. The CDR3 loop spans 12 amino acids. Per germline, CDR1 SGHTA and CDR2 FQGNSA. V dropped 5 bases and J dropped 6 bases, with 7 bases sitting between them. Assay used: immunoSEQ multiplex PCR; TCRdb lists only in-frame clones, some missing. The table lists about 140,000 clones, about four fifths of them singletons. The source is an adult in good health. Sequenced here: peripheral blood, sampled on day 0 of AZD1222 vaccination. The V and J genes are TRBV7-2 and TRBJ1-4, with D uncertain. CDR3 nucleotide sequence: TGTGCCAGCAGCCTCCAAGATGAAAAACTGTTTTTT. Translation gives CASSLQDEKLFF.